The source of this TCR beta chain is a study of beta chain features in type 1 diabetes. Study observations and caveats: Significant though moderate, a shortening of TCRB CDR3s appeared in all four CD4+ subsets of Type 1 diabetes patients.

Germline values: CDR1 SGHTA, CDR2 FQGNSA. Trimming pared 3 bases from V and 6 bases from J, leaving 9 bases between. The CDR3 loop spans 13 amino acids. This clone was observed a handful of times. As yet, its antigen is unknown. The whole isolated RNA underwent reverse transcription, so sequencing captured expressed TCRB transcripts. The repertoire was sequenced with immunoSEQ multiplex PCR; TCRdb's copy has only in-frame clones and lacks some. The data contain fewer than 450,000 clones, less than 15% of them singletons. The chain uses TRBV7-2 and TRBJ2-4; no reliable D call. Sequencing was carried out using naive CD4+ T cells from blood. The source of this sequence is a woman under 30 with type 1 diabetes. This chain's CDR3 is CASSFSSGNIQYF. DNA of the CDR3: TGTGCCAGCAGCTTTAGCAGTGGAAACATTCAGTACTTC.